The clone carrying this TCR beta chain was counted between two and nine times. The entry originates in a study of blood T cell repertoires in COVID-19. Study at large: The analysed material was cDNA or gDNA that came from T cells, B-cell-depleted T cells, or PBMCs.

The CDR3 extends over 15 amino acids. Germline V lookup: CDR1 SGHRS, CDR2 YFSETQ. V trimming: 4 bases; J trimming: 0 bases; junction bases outside the gene matches: 3. Repertoires were generated with immunoSEQ multiplex PCR, while TCRdb's copy carries only in-frame clones and drops some. The sample has 350,000 or so clones, around 87% seen once. This rearrangement joins TRBV5-1 to TRBJ2-2, with 7 bases lining up with TRBD1. The specimen sequenced was peripheral blood. This receptor was taken from a woman aged 30 to 39 with COVID-19, enrolled during active disease. The CDR3 sequence: CASSGTATNTGELFF. DNA for the CDR3: TGCGCCAGCAGCGGGACAGCAACGAACACCGGGGAGCTGTTTTTT.